The present T cell receptor (beta chain) was sequenced within a study of graft-versus-host responses after intestinal transplantation. The study, taken as a whole, reports: Recipient marrow held GvH clones, some first seen in ileum or blood. Levels of circulating GvH clones at their peak were associated with early post-transplant HvG declines.

From the graft tissue, intraepithelial and lamina propria lymphocytes were released through processing. This CDR3 region has 19 residues. The J segment lost 4 bases and the V segment lost 1 base, leaving 14 bases of the junction unmatched. Germline V lookup: CDR1 LGHNA, CDR2 YSLEER. Clones were sequenced by immunoSEQ multiplex PCR, and TCRdb holds only the in-frame ones, with some missing. This table holds more than 15,000 clones, around 79% found once. This clone was observed a handful of times. Its specificity is unknown. The starting material was ileum tissue, obtained approximately 61 weeks after intestinal transplant. The receptor comes from a human patient who received an intestinal transplant, so some T cells may come from the graft donor. The V and J genes are TRBV4-3 and TRBJ1-4; TRBD1 matches at 8 bases. In DNA form, the CDR3 reads TGCGCCAGCAGCCAAGTGAACGTCTACAGGGGGAGTCTTAATGAAAAACTGTTTTTT. This encodes CASSQVNVYRGSLNEKLFF.